Presented here are 32 T cell receptor beta chains from one specimen sequenced in a study of blood T cell repertoires in COVID-19. Using immunoSEQ multiplex PCR, the repertoire was profiled, and TCRdb retains in-frame clones only, with some absent. The sample contains 260,000 or so clones, 82% of which appear only once. Input material: peripheral blood. The origin of the receptors is an older woman with acute or convalescent COVID-19.

V and J are TRBV29-1 and TRBJ1-1, with 8 bases matching TRBD1. In germline, CDR1 is SQVTM, CDR2 ANQGSEA. J was trimmed by 0 bases and V by 5 bases; bases with no gene match: 5. The CDR3 totals 14 residues. The CDR3 DNA reads as TGCAGCGTTAGTCAGGGGGCAGTGAACACTGAAGCTTTCTTT. The encoded protein is CSVSQGAVNTEAFF.

The sample holds many counts of this clone. The rearrangement joins TRBV7-2 to TRBJ1-5, with D possibly TRBD1 on 6 matching bases. This CDR3 spans 14 amino acids. Germline-derived CDR1 and CDR2 are SGHTA and FQGNSA. Trimming stripped 5 bases from V and 4 bases from J, with 12 bases between. The CDR3 loop reads CASSTTGQNQPQHF. The DNA for the CDR3 is TGTGCCAGCAGCACGACAGGTCAAAATCAGCCCCAGCATTTT.

The rearrangement uses TRBV6-5 and TRBJ1-4, with D possibly matching TRBD1 (6 bases). CDR1 and CDR2 from the germline V gene are MNHEY and SVGAGI. The CDR3 is 14 residues long. Trimming shortened V by 2 bases and J by 4 bases, and 8 bases separated the two germline ends. CDR3 loop: CASSYRTDNEKLFF. The CDR3 bases are TGTGCCAGCAGTTACAGGACAGATAATGAAAAACTGTTTTTT.

The genes are TRBV20-1 and TRBJ2-5, with 7 bases fitting TRBD2. Germline values: CDR1 DFQATT, CDR2 SNEGSKA (reference sequence). The V segment lost 3 bases and the J segment 3 bases; nucleotides outside the gene matches: 4. The CDR3 covers 13 residues. The CDR3 loop is CSASRDYEETQYF. DNA of the CDR3: TGCAGTGCTAGTAGGGACTATGAAGAGACCCAGTACTTC.

This chain joins TRBV5-1 and TRBJ1-6; 7 bases fit TRBD1. The length of the CDR3 is 17 residues. The V segment lost 2 bases and the J segment 2 bases; nucleotides outside the gene matches: 7. The germline gives CDR1 SGHRS, CDR2 YFSETQ. CDR3 loop: CASSLSQGKPYNSPLHF. The CDR3 DNA follows: TGCGCCAGCAGCTTATCACAGGGGAAACCCTATAATTCACCCCTCCACTTT. The entire variable domain, with the rest obtained from reference TRBV5-1 and TRBJ1-6, is as follows: KAGVTQTPRYLIKTRGQQVTLSCSPISGHRSVSWYQQTPGQGLQFLFEYFSETQRNKGNFPGRFSGRQFSNSRSEMNVSTLELGDSALYLCASSLSQGKPYNSPLHFGNGTRLTVT.

The CDR3 coding sequence is TGTGCCAGCAGCTCCGGACAGATCGGCTACACCTTC. Its protein product is CASSSGQIGYTF. The V and J genes are TRBV7-9 and TRBJ1-2, with D perhaps matching TRBD1 (6 bases). CDR3 size: 12 residues. Germline V lookup: CDR1 SEHNR, CDR2 FQNEAQ (reference sequence). V lost 4 bases and J lost 8, with 11 bases in between.

The chain employs TRBV30 and TRBJ2-3, with D possibly being TRBD2 (5 bases). Germline loops: CDR1 GTSNPN, CDR2 SVGIG (reference sequence). V was pared by 3 bases and J by 0 bases, with 10 bases between. The CDR3 has 14 amino acids. CDR3 amino acids: CAWRLPGSTDTQYF. The CDR3 DNA is TGTGCCTGGAGGCTTCCGGGGAGCACAGATACGCAGTATTTT.

The rearrangement links TRBV6-1 to TRBJ2-7; 9 bases are a match to TRBD1. This CDR3 contains 15 residues. Germline CDR1 reads MNHNS; CDR2 reads SASEGT. V was clipped by 3 bases and J by 2 bases; unmatched bases: 5. CDR3: CASSDHGTGTYEQYF. The CDR3, as DNA: TGTGCCAGCAGTGACCACGGGACAGGGACCTACGAGCAGTACTTC.

The chain carries TRBV7-2 and TRBJ2-2, with 8 bases lining up with TRBD1. This CDR3 is 19 amino acids long. Germline V gene lookup returns CDR1 SGHTA and CDR2 FQGNSA. Trimming took 1 base from V and 0 from J; bases not matched to a gene: 10. The CDR3 DNA reads TGTGCCAGCAGCTTAGGGACAGGGCTATTCGCAACGAACACCGGGGAGCTGTTTTTT. Protein product: CASSLGTGLFATNTGELFF.

The chain carries TRBV10-3 and TRBJ1-2; 8 bases are shared with TRBD1. The CDR3 is 15 residues long. CDR1 is ENHRY and CDR2 is SYGVKD in the germline V gene. V lost 11 bases, J lost 4 bases, and 15 bases stayed unmatched. This chain's CDR3 is CAPPDRDRWIYGYTF. CDR3 bases: TGTGCCCCCCCCGACCGGGACAGGTGGATCTATGGCTACACCTTC.

The V call is TRBV28, the J call TRBJ1-2; 9 bases fit TRBD1. The junction had 13 bases not matched to a gene; V was cut back by 6 bases and J by 8 bases. From germline, CDR1 is MDHEN and CDR2 SYDVKM. The CDR3 has 15 amino acids. The CDR3 DNA reads as TGTGCCAGCAGAATAGCCGGGACAGGGATGAGGGGCTACACCTTC. This codes for CASRIAGTGMRGYTF.

This clone was seen more than once but under ten times. This chain links TRBV2 with TRBJ1-5, with D possibly matching TRBD1 (6 bases). Per germline, CDR1 SNHLY and CDR2 FYNNEI. This CDR3 is 16 amino acids long. Trimming cost V 3 bases and J 5 bases, with 17 bases left between them. The CDR3 sequence is CASSEFGRGGDQPQHF. For the CDR3, the DNA is TGTGCCAGCAGTGAGTTTGGCAGGGGAGGGGATCAGCCCCAGCATTTT.

The gene calls are TRBV4-3 and TRBJ2-2, with TRBD1 matching 9 bases. This CDR3 is 16 amino acids long. With 3 bases clipped from V and 4 bases from J, the junction kept 6 bases outside the gene matches. Per germline, CDR1 LGHNA and CDR2 YSLEER. DNA of the CDR3: TGCGCCAGCAGCCAGGACAGGGGAGTAACCACCGGGGAGCTGTTTTTT. The encoded protein is CASSQDRGVTTGELFF.

The chain recombines TRBV2 with TRBJ1-5; a weak D match, TRBD1 (6 bases). CDR3 size: 13 residues. Trimming shortened V by 7 bases and J by 6 bases, and 13 bases separated the two germline ends. Per the germline V gene, CDR1 is SNHLY and CDR2 is FYNNEI. In DNA form, the CDR3 reads TGTGCCAGCACGCTGGCAGGGGTTCAGCCCCAGCATTTT. This translates into CASTLAGVQPQHF.

J is TRBJ2-5 and V is TRBV11-2; D not resolved. The CDR3 is made up of 12 amino acids. Between the trimmed V and J ends, which lost 5 bases and 5 bases, there was a span of 9 bases. Germline assignment: CDR1 SGHAT and CDR2 FQNNGV. The CDR3 coding sequence is TGTGCCAGCAGCCCAAACCGGGAGACCCAGTACTTC. It translates to CASSPNRETQYF.

The chain couples TRBV6-5 to TRBJ1-5; TRBD1 is a possible D gene (6 bases). The CDR3 totals 15 residues. V shed 6 bases and J shed 0 bases, with 12 bases lying between them. Looked up from germline, CDR1 is MNHEY and CDR2 is SVGAGI. CDR3 sequence (DNA): TGTGCCAGCAGCCCCGGGACACATAGCAATCAGCCCCAGCATTTT. As protein: CASSPGTHSNQPQHF.

The chain combines TRBV27 with TRBJ2-7; D perhaps matches TRBD1 (6 bases). Germline V lookup: CDR1 MNHEY, CDR2 SMNVEV (reference sequence). The CDR3 loop spans 15 amino acids. Trimming pared 0 bases from V and 9 bases from J, leaving 18 bases between. Written as DNA, the CDR3 is TGTGCCAGCAGTTTATCTAGATCCGGGACACGGACGCAGTACTTC. Protein product: CASSLSRSGTRTQYF.

About this clone: The junction departs from germline at one end; a sequencing error may be responsible. CDR3 DNA sequence: TGTGCCACCAGTAGCGGCCTCACAGATACGCAGTATTTT. Translating gives CATSSGLTDTQYF. The gene calls are TRBV12-3 or TRBV12-4 and TRBJ2-3; D is perhaps TRBD2 (6 bases). This CDR3 has 13 amino acids.

This chain links TRBV6-4 with TRBJ1-6; 8 bases line up with TRBD1. CDR1 and CDR2 (germline): MRHNA, SNTAGT. The CDR3 has 16 residues. With V trimmed by 6 bases and J by 2 bases, 6 bases remained unmatched. This chain's CDR3 is CASSLTGAPYNSPLHF. In nucleotides, the CDR3 is TGTGCCAGCAGCCTGACAGGGGCGCCCTATAATTCACCCCTCCACTTT.

V usage is TRBV28 and J usage is TRBJ1-1, with D uncertain. The length of the CDR3 is 12 residues. The ends were cut back, 8 bases at V and 1 base at J, with 8 bases in the middle. Germline CDR1 MDHEN, CDR2 SYDVKM. Here the CDR3 DNA reads TGTGCCAGCGAAACTGCGAACACTGAAGCTTTCTTT. It translates to CASETANTEAFF.

A few counts support this clone. V usage is TRBV3-1 (or the pseudogene TRBV3-2) and J usage is TRBJ2-7, with D possibly being TRBD1 (6 bases). This CDR3 spans 15 amino acids. The ends were cut back, 4 bases at V and 5 bases at J, with 18 bases in the middle. CDR1 and CDR2 from the germline V gene are LGHDT and YNNKEL (reference sequence). CDR3 sequence reads: CASSRRDTSAHEQYF. The CDR3 DNA follows: TGTGCCAGCAGCCGACGGGACACATCGGCTCACGAGCAGTACTTC.

V is TRBV21-1 and J is TRBJ2-3; the table names TRBD1, a call not compared with the DNA. TRBV21-1 is a pseudogene. The CDR3 is 21 amino acids. Here the CDR3 reads CASSKPGQVLFLPKSTDTQYF. DNA for the CDR3: TGTGCCAGCAGCAAACCCGGTCAGGTCCTCTTTCTTCCGAAAAGCACAGATACGCAGTATTTT.

The genes are TRBV6-5 and TRBJ1-2; 8 bases agree with TRBD1. The CDR3 runs 14 residues. CDR1 and CDR2 (germline): MNHEY, SVGAGI. The CDR3 protein is CVTPQGGANYGYTF. CDR3 DNA: TGTGTAACACCACAGGGGGGAGCTAACTATGGCTACACCTTC.

The chain couples TRBV28 to TRBJ2-3; 7 bases align to TRBD2. The germline CDR1 and CDR2 sequences are MDHEN and SYDVKM. Germline trimming cut 6 bases from V and 2 bases from J; bases unmatched to any gene: 17. The CDR3 loop spans 18 amino acids. The CDR3 reads CASSPPAGAGYPTDTQYF. The DNA of the CDR3 is TGTGCCAGCAGCCCTCCAGCCGGAGCGGGGTACCCCACAGATACGCAGTATTTT.

The chain joins TRBV6-2 or TRBV6-3 to TRBJ2-7, with 7 bases lining up with TRBD1. The CDR3 runs 14 residues. J gave up 2 bases and V 0 bases, and 1 base lay outside the gene matches. Germline V gene data show CDR1 as MNHEY and CDR2 as SVGEGT. The CDR3, as DNA: TGTGCCAGCAGTTACTCCCAGGGGGCCTACGAGCAGTACTTC. Translation: CASSYSQGAYEQYF.

The rearrangement uses TRBV2 and TRBJ1-1; D is possibly TRBD1 (5 bases). From germline, CDR1 is SNHLY and CDR2 FYNNEI. The CDR3 runs 14 residues. V gave up 0 bases and J gave up 4 bases, with 9 bases separating them. This CDR3 is CASSEAGVGTEAFF. The CDR3, as DNA: TGTGCCAGCAGTGAAGCAGGGGTGGGCACTGAAGCTTTCTTT.

This clone was recorded once. This CDR3 reads CASSFQTGGFGQPQHF. The CDR3 bases are TGTGCCAGTAGTTTCCAGACAGGGGGGTTTGGTCAGCCCCAGCATTTT. V usage is TRBV19 and J usage is TRBJ1-5; 9 bases agree with TRBD1. The CDR3 sequence is 16 residues long. Trimming took 5 bases from V and 6 from J; bases not matched to a gene: 11. Germline V lookup: CDR1 LNHDA, CDR2 SQIVND (reference sequence).

The sample holds a few counts of this clone. This chain joins TRBV7-6 and TRBJ1-4; TRBD1 aligns across 9 bases. The CDR3 is 15 amino acids. CDR1 is SGHVS, CDR2 FNYEAQ, per germline. V was clipped by 5 bases and J by 3 bases; unmatched bases: 4. Here the CDR3 reads CASSQRTGANEKLFF. CDR3 nucleotide sequence: TGTGCCAGCAGCCAGAGGACAGGGGCTAATGAAAAACTGTTTTTT.

The chain carries TRBV19 and TRBJ2-7, with 10 nucleotides matching TRBD1. The CDR3 loop spans 16 amino acids. After removal of 3 bases from V and 3 bases from J, the junction contained 8 bases not matched to a gene. CDR1 is LNHDA and CDR2 is SQIVND in the germline V gene (reference sequence). The CDR3 DNA reads as TGTGCCAGTAGTATGGGGACAGGGGATTCGTACTACGAGCAGTACTTC. This codes for CASSMGTGDSYYEQYF.

Regarding this clone: Other DNA sequences in the sample encode the same CDR3. The chain is built from TRBV27 and TRBJ1-2; unclear D gene. The CDR3 is 13 amino acids. The V end was cut by 2 bases, the J end by 4 bases, with 8 bases between. Germline assignment: CDR1 MNHEY and CDR2 SMNVEV (reference sequence). CDR3 bases: TGTGCCAGCAGTTTAAGAGGTTCCTATGGCTACACCTTC. Translated, it gives CASSLRGSYGYTF.

The chain couples TRBV2 to TRBJ1-1; no definite D call. The CDR3 runs to 12 residues. V dropped 6 bases and J dropped 6 bases, with 11 bases sitting between them. Germline V gives CDR1 SNHLY, CDR2 FYNNEI. The CDR3: CASSQLTSEAFF. Written as DNA, the CDR3 is TGTGCCAGCAGCCAGCTGACATCTGAAGCTTTCTTT. Based on the CDR3 plus reference TRBV2 and TRBJ1-1, the full variable domain is EPEVTQTPSHQVTQMGQEVILRCVPISNHLYFYWYRQILGQKVEFLVSFYNNEISEKSEIFDDQFSVERPDGSNFTLKIRSTKLEDSAMYFCASSQLTSEAFFGQGTRLTVV.

V gene TRBV5-1 combines with J gene TRBJ2-3; TRBD2 agrees at 11 bases. CDR1 is SGHRS, CDR2 YFSETQ, per germline. The CDR3 is 13 residues long. V lost 9 bases, J lost 4 bases, and 4 bases stayed unmatched. The chain's CDR3 is CATTSGGSDTQYF. The CDR3 DNA is TGCGCCACCACTAGCGGGGGTTCAGATACGCAGTATTTT.